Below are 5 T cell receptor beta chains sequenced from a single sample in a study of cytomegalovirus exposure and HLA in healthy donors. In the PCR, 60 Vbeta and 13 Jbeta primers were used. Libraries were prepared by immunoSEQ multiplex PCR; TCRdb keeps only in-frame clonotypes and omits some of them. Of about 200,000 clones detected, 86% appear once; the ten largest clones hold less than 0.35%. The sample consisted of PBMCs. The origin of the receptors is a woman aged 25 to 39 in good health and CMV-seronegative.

The CDR3 loop is CASTEGVGDIQPQHF. The CDR3 DNA is TGTGCCAGCACTGAGGGGGTAGGAGACATCCAGCCCCAGCATTTT. The chain has TRBV4-2 and TRBJ1-5, with D possibly being TRBD1 (6 bases). Germline V CDR1 and CDR2: LGHNA, YNFKEQ. The CDR3 contains 15 residues. V was pared by 7 bases and J by 7 bases, with 20 bases between.

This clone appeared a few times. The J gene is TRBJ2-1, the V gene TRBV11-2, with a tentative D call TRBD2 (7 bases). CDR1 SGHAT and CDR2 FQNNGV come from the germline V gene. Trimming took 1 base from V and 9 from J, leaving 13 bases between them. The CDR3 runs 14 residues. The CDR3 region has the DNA TGTGCCAGCAGCTTAGTGAGGGGGAGGGTTGAGCAGTTCTTC. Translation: CASSLVRGRVEQFF.

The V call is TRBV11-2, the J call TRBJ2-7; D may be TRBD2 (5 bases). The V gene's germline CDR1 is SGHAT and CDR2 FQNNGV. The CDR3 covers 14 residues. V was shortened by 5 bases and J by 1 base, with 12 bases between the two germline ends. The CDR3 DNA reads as TGTGCCAGCAGCGAGATCCGGGGATCCTACGAGCAGTACTTC. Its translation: CASSEIRGSYEQYF.

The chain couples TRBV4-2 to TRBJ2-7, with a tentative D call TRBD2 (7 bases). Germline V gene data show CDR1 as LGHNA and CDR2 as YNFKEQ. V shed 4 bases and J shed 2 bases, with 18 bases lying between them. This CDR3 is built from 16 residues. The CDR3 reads CASSPGTGGGPYEQYF. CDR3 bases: TGTGCCAGCAGCCCCGGAACGGGGGGCGGTCCCTACGAGCAGTACTTC.

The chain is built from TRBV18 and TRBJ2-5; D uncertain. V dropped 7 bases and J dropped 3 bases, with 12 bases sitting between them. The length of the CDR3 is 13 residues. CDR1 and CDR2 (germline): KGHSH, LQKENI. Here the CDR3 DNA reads TGTGCCAGCTTACTCGACGGAGAAGAGACCCAGTACTTC. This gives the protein CASLLDGEETQYF.